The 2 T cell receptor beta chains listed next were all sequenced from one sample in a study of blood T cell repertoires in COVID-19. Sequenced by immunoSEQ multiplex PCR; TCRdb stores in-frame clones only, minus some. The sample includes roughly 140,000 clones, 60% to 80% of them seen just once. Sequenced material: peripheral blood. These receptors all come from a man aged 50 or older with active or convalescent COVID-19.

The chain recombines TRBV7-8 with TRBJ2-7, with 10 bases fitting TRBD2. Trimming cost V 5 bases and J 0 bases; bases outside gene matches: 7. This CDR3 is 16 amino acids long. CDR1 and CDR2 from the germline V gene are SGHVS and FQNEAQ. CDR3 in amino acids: CASSQGLAEGSYEQYF. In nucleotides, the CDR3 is TGTGCCAGCAGCCAAGGACTAGCGGAGGGCTCCTACGAGCAGTACTTC.

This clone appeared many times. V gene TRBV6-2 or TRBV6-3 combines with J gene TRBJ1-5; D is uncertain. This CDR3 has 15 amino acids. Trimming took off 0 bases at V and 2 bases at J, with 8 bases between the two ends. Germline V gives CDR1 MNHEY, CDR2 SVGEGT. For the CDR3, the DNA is TGTGCCAGCAGTTACTCGCGGTTAGGCAATCAGCCCCAGCATTTT. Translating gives CASSYSRLGNQPQHF.